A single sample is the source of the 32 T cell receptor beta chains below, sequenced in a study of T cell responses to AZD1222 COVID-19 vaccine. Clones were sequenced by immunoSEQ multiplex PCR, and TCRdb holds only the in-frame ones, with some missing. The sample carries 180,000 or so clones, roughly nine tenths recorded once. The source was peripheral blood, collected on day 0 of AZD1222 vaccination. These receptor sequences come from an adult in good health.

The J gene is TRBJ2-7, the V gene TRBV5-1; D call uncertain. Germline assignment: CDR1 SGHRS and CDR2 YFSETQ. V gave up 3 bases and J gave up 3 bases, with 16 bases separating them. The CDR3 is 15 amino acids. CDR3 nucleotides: TGCGCCAGCAGCTATGACGGCCACGGACGCTACGAGCAGTACTTC. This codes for CASSYDGHGRYEQYF. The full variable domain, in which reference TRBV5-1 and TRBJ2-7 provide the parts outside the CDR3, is KAGVTQTPRYLIKTRGQQVTLSCSPISGHRSVSWYQQTPGQGLQFLFEYFSETQRNKGNFPGRFSGRQFSNSRSEMNVSTLELGDSALYLCASSYDGHGRYEQYFGPGTRLTVT.

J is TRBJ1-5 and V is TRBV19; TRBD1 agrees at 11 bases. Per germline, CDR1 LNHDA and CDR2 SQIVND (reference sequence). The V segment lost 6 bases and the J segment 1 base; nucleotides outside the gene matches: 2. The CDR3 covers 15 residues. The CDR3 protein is CASRGTGGSNQPQHF. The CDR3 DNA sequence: TGTGCCAGTAGAGGGACAGGGGGAAGCAATCAGCCCCAGCATTTT.

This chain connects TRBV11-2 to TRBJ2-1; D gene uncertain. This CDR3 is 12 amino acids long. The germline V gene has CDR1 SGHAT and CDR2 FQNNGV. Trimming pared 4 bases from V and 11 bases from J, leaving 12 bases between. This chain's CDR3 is CASSSARDKQFF. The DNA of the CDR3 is TGTGCCAGCAGCTCCGCAAGGGATAAGCAGTTCTTC.

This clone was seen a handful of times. The CDR3 loop is CSVVATDTQYF. The CDR3 nucleotides are TGCAGCGTTGTTGCGACCGATACGCAGTATTTT. V and J are TRBV29-1 and TRBJ2-3; no clear D gene. CDR1 is SQVTM, CDR2 ANQGSEA, per germline. Trimming left V 4 bases short and J 6 bases short, with 8 bases between. The CDR3 is 11 residues long.

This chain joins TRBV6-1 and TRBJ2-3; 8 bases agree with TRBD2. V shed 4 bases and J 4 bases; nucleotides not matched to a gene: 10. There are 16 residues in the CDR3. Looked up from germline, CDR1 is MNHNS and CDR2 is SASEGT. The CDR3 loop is CASSVPGLEISDTQYF. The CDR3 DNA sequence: TGTGCCAGCAGTGTACCGGGACTAGAAATTTCAGATACGCAGTATTTT.

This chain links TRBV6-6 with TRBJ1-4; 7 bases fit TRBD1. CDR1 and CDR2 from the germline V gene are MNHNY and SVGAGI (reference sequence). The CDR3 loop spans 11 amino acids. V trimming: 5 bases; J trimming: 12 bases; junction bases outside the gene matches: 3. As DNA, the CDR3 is TGTGCCAGCAGTGACAGGGTACAACTGTTTTTT. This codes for CASSDRVQLFF.

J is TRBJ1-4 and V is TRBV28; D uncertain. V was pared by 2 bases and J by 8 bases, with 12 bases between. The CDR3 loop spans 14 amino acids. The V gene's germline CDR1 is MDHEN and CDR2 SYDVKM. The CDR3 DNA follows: TGTGCCAGCAGTTTAGTAGTTCCTGGGGAAAAACTGTTTTTT. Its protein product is CASSLVVPGEKLFF.

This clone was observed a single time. In nucleotides, the CDR3 is TGCGCCAGCAGCTTGTTCCAAGGGGCTTCCCAAGAGACCCAGTACTTC. Translating gives CASSLFQGASQETQYF. The chain links TRBV5-1 to TRBJ2-5; weak D call: TRBD1 (5 bases). Germline-derived CDR1 and CDR2 are SGHRS and YFSETQ. The CDR3 extends over 16 amino acids. The V end was cut by 1 base, the J end by 1 base, with 14 bases between.

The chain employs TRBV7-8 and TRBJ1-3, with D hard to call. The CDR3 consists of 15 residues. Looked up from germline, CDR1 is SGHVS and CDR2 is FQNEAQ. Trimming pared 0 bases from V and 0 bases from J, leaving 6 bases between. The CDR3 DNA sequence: TGTGCCAGCAGCTTAGCGCTCAACTCTGGAAACACCATATATTTT. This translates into CASSLALNSGNTIYF.

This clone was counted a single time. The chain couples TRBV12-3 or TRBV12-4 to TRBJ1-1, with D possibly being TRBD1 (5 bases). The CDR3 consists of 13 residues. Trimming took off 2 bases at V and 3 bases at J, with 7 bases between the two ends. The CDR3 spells CASSLPGHTEAFF. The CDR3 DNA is TGTGCCAGCAGTTTACCGGGACACACTGAAGCTTTCTTT.

CDR3: CASSPQVGGVSMNTEAFF. The CDR3 bases are TGTGCCAGCAGCCCCCAGGTGGGCGGAGTCTCAATGAACACTGAAGCTTTCTTT. This chain joins TRBV9 and TRBJ1-1; D remains ambiguous. V lost 4 bases, J lost 0 bases, and 22 bases lay in between. This CDR3 spans 18 amino acids. Looked up from germline, CDR1 is SGDLS and CDR2 is YYNGEE.

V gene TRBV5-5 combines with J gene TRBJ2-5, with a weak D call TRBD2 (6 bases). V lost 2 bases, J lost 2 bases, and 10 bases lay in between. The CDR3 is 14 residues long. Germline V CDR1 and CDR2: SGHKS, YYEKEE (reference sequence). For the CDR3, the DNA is TGTGCCAGCAGCTTTCTAGCGAAACAAGAGACCCAGTACTTC. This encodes CASSFLAKQETQYF.

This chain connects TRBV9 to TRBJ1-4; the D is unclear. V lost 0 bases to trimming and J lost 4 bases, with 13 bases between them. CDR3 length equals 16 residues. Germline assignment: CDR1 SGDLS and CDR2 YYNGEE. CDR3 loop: CASSVGVGGGNEKLFF. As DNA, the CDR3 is TGTGCCAGCAGCGTAGGCGTAGGAGGAGGTAATGAAAAACTGTTTTTT.

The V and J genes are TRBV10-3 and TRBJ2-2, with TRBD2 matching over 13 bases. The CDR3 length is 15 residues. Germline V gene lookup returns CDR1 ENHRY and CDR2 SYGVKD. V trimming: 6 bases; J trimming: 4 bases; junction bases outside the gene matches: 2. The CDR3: CAIRGTSGTTGELFF. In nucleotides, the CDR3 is TGTGCCATCAGAGGGACTAGCGGGACCACCGGGGAGCTGTTTTTT.

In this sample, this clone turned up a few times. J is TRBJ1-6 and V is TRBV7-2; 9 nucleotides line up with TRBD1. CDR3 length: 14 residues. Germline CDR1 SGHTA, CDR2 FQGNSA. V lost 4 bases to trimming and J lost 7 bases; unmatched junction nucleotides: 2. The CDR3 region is CASSSGTGNSPLHF. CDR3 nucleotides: TGTGCCAGCAGCTCCGGGACAGGGAATTCACCCCTCCACTTT.

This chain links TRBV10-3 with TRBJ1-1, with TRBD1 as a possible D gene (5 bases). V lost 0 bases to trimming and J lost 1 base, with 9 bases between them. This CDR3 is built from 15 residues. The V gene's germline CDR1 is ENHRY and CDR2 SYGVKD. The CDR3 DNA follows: TGTGCCATCAGTGAGTCCGACGGGGGGAACACTGAAGCTTTCTTT. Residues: CAISESDGGNTEAFF.

CDR3 residues: CATSRGVAGWGNQPQHF. In nucleotides, the CDR3 is TGTGCCACCAGCAGAGGGGTAGCAGGGTGGGGCAATCAGCCCCAGCATTTT. This sequence joins TRBV15 and TRBJ1-5; maybe TRBD1 (5 bases). The CDR3 is 17 amino acids. Germline V gene sequence: CDR1 LNHNV, CDR2 YYDKDF (reference sequence). Trimming took off 1 base at V and 2 bases at J, with 15 bases between the two ends. The full variable domain, its missing parts supplied by reference TRBV15 and TRBJ1-5, is DAMVIQNPRYQVTQFGKPVTLSCSQTLNHNVMYWYQQKSSQAPKLLFHYYDKDFNNEADTPDNFQSRRPNTSFCFLDIRSPGLGDTAMYLCATSRGVAGWGNQPQHFGDGTRLSIL.

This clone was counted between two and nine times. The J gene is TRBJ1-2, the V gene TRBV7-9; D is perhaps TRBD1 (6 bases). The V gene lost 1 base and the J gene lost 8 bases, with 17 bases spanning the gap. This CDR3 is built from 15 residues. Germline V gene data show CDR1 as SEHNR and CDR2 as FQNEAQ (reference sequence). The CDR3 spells CASSLEGRGRGGYTF. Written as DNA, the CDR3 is TGTGCCAGCAGCTTAGAAGGCAGGGGAAGGGGAGGCTACACCTTC.

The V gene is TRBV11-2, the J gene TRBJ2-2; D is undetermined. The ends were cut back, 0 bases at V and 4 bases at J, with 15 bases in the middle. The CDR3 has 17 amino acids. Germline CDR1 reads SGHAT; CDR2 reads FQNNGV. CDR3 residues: CASSLDGLASGTGELFF. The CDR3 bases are TGTGCCAGCAGCTTAGATGGGTTGGCTAGTGGCACCGGGGAGCTGTTTTTT. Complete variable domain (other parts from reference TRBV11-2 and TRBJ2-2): EAGVAQSPRYKIIEKRQSVAFWCNPISGHATLYWYQQILGQGPKLLIQFQNNGVVDDSQLPKDRFSAERLKGVDSTLKIQPAKLEDSAVYLCASSLDGLASGTGELFFGEGSRLTVL.

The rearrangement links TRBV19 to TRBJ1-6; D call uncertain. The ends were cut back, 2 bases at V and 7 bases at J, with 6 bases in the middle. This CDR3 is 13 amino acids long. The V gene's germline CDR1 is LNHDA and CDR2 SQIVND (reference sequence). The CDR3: CASSILGNSPLHF. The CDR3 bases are TGTGCCAGTAGTATACTGGGGAATTCACCCCTCCACTTT.

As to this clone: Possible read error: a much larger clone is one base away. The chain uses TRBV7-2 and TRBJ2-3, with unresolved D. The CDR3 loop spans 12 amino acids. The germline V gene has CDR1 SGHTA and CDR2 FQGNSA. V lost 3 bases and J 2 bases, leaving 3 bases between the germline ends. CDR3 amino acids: CASSFFTDTQYF. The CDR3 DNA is TGTGCCAGCAGCTTCTTCACAGATACGCAGTATTTT.

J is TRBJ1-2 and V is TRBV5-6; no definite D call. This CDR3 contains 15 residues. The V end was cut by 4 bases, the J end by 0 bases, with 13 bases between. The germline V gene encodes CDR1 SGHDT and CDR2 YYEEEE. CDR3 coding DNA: TGTGCCAGCAGCCCGACCCATTCTACTAACTATGGCTACACCTTC. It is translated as CASSPTHSTNYGYTF.

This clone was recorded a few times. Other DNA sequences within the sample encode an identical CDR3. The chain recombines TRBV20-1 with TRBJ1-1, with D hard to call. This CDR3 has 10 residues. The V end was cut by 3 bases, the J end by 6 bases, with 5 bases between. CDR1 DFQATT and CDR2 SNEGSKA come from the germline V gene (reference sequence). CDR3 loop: CSARVSEAFF. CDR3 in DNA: TGCAGTGCTAGGGTCTCTGAAGCTTTCTTT.

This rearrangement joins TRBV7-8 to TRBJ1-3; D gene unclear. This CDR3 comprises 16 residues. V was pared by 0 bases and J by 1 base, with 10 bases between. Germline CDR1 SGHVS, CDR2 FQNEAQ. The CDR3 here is CASSLAAAGSGNTIYF. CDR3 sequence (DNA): TGTGCCAGCAGCTTAGCGGCAGCAGGTTCTGGAAACACCATATATTTT.

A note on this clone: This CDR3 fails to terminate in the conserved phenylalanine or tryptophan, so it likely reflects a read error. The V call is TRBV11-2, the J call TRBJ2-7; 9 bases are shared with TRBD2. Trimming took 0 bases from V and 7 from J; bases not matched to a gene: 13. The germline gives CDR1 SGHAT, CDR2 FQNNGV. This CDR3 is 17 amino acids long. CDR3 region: CASSLDPIRGRGGEQYG. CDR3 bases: TGTGCCAGCAGCTTAGATCCGATTCGGGGGCGGGGGGGGGAGCAGTACGGC.

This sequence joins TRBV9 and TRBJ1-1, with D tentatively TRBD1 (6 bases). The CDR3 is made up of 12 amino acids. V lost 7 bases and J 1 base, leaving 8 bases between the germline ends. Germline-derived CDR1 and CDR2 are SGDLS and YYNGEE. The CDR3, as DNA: TGTGCCAGCGGGACATCGAACACTGAAGCTTTCTTT. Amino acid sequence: CASGTSNTEAFF.

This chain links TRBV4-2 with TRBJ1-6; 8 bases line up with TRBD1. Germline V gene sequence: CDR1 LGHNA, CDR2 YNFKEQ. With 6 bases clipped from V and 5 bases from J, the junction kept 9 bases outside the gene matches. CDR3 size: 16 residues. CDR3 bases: TGTGCCAGCAGACCCGACAGGGGAACCGATAATTCACCCCTCCACTTT. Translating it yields CASRPDRGTDNSPLHF.

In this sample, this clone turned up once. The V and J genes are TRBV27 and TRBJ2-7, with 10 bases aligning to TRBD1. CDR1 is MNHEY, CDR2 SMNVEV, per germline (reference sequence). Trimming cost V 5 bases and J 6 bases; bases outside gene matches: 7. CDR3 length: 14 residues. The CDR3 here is CASSATWTGGEQYF. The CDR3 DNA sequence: TGTGCCAGCAGTGCCACCTGGACAGGGGGCGAGCAGTACTTC.

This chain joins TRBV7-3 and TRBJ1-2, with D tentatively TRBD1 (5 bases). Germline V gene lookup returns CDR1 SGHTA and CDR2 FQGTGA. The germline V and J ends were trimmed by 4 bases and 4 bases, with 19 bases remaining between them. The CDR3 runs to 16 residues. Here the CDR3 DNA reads TGTGCCAGCAGCTCCCACGTGGGACGGTTAAGCTATGGCTACACCTTC. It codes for CASSSHVGRLSYGYTF.

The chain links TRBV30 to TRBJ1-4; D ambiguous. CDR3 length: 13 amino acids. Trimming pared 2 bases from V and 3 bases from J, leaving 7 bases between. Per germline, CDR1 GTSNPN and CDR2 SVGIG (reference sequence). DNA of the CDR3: TGTGCCTGGAGTCGGCCAGCTAATGAAAAACTGTTTTTT. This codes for CAWSRPANEKLFF. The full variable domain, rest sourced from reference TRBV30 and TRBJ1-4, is SQTIHQWPATLVQPVGSPLSLECTVEGTSNPNLYWYRQAAGRGLQLLFYSVGIGQISSEVPQNLSASRPQDRQFILSSKKLLLSDSGFYLCAWSRPANEKLFFGSGTQLSVL.

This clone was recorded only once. This CDR3 reads CASSPGQFNYGYTF. The CDR3 DNA is TGTGCCAGCAGCCCCGGACAGTTTAACTATGGCTACACCTTC. V and J are TRBV7-9 and TRBJ1-2; D may be TRBD1 (6 bases). Germline-derived CDR1 and CDR2 are SEHNR and FQNEAQ (reference sequence). V dropped 5 bases and J dropped 1 base, with 11 bases sitting between them. There are 14 residues in the CDR3.

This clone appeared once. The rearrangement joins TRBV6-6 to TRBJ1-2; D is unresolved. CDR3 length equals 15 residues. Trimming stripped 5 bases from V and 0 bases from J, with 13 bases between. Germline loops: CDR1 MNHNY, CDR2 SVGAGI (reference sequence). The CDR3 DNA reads TGTGCCAGCAGTCAAGGGCCACCTACTAACTATGGCTACACCTTC. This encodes CASSQGPPTNYGYTF.